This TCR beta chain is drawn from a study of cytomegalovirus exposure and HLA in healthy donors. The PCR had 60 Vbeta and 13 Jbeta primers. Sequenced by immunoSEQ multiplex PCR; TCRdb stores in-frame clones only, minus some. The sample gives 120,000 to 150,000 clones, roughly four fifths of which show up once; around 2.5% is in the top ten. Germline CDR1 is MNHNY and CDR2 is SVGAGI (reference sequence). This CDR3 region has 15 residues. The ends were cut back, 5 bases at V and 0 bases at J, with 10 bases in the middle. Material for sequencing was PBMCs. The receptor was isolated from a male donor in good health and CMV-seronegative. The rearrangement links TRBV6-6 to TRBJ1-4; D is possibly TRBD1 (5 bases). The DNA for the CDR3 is TGTGCCAGCAGTCTCAGACAGTCAACTAATGAAAAACTGTTTTTT. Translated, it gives CASSLRQSTNEKLFF.